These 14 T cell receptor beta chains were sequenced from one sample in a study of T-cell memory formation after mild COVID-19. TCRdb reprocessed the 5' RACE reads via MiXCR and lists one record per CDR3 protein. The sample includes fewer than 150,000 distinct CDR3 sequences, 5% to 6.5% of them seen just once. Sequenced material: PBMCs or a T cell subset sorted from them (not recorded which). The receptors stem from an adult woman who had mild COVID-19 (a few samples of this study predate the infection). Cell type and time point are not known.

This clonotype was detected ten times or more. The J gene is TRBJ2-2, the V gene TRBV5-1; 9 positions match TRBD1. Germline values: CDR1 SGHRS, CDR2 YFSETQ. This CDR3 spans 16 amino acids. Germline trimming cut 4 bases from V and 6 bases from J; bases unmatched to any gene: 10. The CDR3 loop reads CASSTGQGRGAGELFF. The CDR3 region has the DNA TGCGCCAGCAGCACCGGACAGGGGAGAGGCGCCGGGGAGCTGTTTTTT.

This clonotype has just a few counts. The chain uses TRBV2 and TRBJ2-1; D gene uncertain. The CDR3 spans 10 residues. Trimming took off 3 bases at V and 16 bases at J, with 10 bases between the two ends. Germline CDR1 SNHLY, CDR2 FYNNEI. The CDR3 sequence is CASSEAQKFF. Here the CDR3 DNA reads TGTGCCAGCAGTGAGGCACAGAAATTCTTC. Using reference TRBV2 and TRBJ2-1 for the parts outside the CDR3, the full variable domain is EPEVTQTPSHQVTQMGQEVILRCVPISNHLYFYWYRQILGQKVEFLVSFYNNEISEKSEIFDDQFSVERPDGSNFTLKIRSTKLEDSAMYFCASSEAQKFFGPGTRLTVL.

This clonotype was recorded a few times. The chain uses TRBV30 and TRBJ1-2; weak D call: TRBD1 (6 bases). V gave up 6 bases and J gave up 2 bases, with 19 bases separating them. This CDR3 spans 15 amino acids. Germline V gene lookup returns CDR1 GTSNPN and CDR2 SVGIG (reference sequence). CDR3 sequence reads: CACPSRAGVNYGYTF. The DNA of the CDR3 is TGTGCCTGTCCCAGTCGGGCAGGGGTGAACTATGGCTACACCTTC.

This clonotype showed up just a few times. The CDR3 nucleotides read TGTGCCAGCAGTCCGGGACAGGGAAACACCATATATTTT. Its protein is CASSPGQGNTIYF. The chain is built from TRBV12-3 or TRBV12-4 and TRBJ1-3, with 7 bases matching TRBD1. Trimming cost V 5 bases and J 4 bases; bases outside gene matches: 2. This CDR3 is built from 13 residues.

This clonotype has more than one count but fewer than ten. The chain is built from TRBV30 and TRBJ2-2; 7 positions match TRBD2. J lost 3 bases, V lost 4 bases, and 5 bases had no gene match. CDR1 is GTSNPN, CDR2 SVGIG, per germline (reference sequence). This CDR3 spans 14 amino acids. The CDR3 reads CAWNSGRHTGELFF. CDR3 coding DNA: TGTGCCTGGAATAGCGGGCGACACACCGGGGAGCTGTTTTTT.

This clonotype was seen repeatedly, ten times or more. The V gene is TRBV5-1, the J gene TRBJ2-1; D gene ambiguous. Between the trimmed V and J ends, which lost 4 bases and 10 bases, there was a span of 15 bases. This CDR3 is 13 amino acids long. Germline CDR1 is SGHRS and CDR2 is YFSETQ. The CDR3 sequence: CASSPYPLYEQFF. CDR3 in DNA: TGCGCCAGCAGCCCGTATCCCCTCTACGAGCAGTTCTTC.

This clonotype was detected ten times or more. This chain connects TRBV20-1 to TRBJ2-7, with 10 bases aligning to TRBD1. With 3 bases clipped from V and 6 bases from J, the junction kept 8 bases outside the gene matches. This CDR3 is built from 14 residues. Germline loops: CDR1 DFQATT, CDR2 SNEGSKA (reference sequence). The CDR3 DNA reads TGCAGTGCTAGGGTACCGGGACAGGGGACCGAGCAGTACTTC. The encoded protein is CSARVPGQGTEQYF.

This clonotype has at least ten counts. The CDR3 is CSASRKGASAKNIQYF. The CDR3 region has the DNA TGCAGTGCTTCCCGGAAAGGGGCTAGCGCCAAAAACATTCAGTACTTC. The genes are TRBV20-1 and TRBJ2-4; the D call may be TRBD1 or TRBD2 (5 bases each). Trimming removed 5 bases at V and 1 base at J, with 18 bases between. This CDR3 is 16 amino acids long. Germline V gives CDR1 DFQATT, CDR2 SNEGSKA (reference sequence).

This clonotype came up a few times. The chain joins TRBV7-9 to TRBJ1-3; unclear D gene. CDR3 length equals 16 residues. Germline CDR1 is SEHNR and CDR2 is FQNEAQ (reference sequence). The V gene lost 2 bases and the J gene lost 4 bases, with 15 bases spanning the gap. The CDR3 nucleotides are TGTGCCAGCAGCTTATGGTCGCGGTCTTTGGGAAACACCATATATTTT. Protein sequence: CASSLWSRSLGNTIYF.

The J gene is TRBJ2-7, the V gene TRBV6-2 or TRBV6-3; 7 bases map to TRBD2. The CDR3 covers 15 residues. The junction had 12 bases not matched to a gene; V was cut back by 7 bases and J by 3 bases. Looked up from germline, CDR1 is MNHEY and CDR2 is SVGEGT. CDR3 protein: CASTTSGGGVYEQYF. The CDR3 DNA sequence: TGTGCCAGCACCACGAGCGGCGGGGGAGTCTACGAGCAGTACTTC.

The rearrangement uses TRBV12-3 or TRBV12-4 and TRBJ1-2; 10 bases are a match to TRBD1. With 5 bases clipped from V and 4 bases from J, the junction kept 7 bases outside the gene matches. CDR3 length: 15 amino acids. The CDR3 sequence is CASSDPGQGFYGYTF. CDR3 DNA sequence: TGTGCCAGCAGTGATCCGGGACAGGGGTTCTATGGCTACACCTTC.

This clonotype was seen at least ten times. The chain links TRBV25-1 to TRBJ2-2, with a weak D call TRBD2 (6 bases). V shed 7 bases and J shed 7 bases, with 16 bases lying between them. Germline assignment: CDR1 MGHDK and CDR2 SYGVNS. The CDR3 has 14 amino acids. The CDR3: CASTEEGWSGELFF. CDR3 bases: TGTGCCAGCACCGAGGAGGGTTGGAGCGGGGAGCTGTTTTTT.

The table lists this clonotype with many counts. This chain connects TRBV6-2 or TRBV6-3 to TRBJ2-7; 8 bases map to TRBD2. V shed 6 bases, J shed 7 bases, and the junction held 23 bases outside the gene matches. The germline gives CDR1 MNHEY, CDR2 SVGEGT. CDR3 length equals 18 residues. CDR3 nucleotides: TGTGCCAGCAGCGCCTCCGCCGGGGTAGCGGGAATAAATACGGAGCAGTACTTC. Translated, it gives CASSASAGVAGINTEQYF.

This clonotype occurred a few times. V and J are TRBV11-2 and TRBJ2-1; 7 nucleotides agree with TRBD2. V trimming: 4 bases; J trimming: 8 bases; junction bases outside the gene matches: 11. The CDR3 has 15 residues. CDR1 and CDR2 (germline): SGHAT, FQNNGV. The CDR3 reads CASSWASGYGDEQFF. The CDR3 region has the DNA TGTGCCAGCAGCTGGGCTAGCGGTTATGGGGATGAGCAGTTCTTC.